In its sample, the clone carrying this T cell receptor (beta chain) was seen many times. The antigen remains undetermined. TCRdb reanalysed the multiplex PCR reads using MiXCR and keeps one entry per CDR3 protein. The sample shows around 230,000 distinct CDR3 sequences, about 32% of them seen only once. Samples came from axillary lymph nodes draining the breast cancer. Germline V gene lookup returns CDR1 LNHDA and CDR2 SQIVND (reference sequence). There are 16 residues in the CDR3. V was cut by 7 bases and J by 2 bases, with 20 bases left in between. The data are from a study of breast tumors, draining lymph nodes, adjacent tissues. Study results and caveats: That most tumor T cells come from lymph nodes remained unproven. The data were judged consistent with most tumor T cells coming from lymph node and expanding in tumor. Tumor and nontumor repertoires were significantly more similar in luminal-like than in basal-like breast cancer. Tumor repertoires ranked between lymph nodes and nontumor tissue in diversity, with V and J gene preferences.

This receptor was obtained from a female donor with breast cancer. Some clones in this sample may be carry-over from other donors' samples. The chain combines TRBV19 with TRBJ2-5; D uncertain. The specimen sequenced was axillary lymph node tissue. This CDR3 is CASTSRGSAGQETQYF. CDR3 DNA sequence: TGTGCCAGTACCTCCAGAGGCTCGGCAGGTCAAGAGACCCAGTACTTC.